Listed here is a single T cell receptor (beta chain). The same CDR3 is also encoded by other DNA sequences in this sample. V dropped 6 bases and J dropped 1 base, with 10 bases sitting between them. CDR3 size: 15 residues. Germline CDR1 is MNHEY and CDR2 is SVGAGI. The data derive from a study of blood T cell repertoires in COVID-19. Repertoires were generated with immunoSEQ multiplex PCR, while TCRdb's copy carries only in-frame clones and drops some. The profile shows around 430,000 clones, 88% of them singletons. Sequencing was done on a sample of peripheral blood. This sequence joins TRBV6-5 and TRBJ1-6; D perhaps matches TRBD1 (5 bases). The TCR comes from a woman between 45 and 65 years old with COVID-19, enrolled during active disease. CDR3 region: CASSPGTSYNSPLHF. Here the CDR3 DNA reads TGTGCCAGCAGCCCCGGGACTTCCTATAATTCACCCCTCCACTTT.